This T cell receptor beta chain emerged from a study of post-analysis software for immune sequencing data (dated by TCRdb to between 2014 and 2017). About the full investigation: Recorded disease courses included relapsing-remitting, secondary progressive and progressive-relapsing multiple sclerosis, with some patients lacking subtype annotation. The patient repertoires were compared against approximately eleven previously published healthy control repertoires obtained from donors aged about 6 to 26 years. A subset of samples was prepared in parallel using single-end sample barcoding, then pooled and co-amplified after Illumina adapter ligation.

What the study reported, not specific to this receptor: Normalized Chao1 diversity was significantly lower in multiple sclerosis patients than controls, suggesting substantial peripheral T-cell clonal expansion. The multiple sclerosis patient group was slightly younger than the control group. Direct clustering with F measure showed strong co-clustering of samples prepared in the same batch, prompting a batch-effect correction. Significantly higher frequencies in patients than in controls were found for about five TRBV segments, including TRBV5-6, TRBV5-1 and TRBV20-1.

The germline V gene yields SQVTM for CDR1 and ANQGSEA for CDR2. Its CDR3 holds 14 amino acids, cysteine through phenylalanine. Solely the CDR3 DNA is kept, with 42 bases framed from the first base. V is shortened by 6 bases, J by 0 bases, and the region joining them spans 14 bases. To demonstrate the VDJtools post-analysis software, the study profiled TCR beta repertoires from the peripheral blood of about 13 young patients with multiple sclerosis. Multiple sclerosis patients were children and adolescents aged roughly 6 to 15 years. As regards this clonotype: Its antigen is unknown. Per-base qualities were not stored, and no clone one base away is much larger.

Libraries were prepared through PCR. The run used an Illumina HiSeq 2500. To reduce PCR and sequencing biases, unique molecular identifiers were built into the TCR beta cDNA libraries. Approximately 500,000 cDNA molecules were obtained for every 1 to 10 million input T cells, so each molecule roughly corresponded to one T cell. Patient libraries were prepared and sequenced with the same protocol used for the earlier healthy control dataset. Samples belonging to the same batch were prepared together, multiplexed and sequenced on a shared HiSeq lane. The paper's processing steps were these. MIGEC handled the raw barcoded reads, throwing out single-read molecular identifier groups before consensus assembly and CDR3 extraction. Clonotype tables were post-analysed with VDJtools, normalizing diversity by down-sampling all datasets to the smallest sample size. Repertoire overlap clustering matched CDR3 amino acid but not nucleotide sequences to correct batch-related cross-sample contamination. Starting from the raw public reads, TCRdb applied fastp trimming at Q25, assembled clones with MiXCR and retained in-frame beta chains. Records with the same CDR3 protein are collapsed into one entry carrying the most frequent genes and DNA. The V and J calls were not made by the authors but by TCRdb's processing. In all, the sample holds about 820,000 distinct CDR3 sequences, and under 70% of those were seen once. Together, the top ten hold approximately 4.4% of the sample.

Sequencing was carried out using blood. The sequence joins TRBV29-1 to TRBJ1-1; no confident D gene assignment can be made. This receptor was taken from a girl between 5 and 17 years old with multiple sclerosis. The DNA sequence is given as TGCAGCGTCCAGCAGCTGAGAGTGAACACTGAAGCTTTCTTT. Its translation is CSVQQLRVNTEAFF.